This T cell receptor (beta chain) was sequenced during a study of blood T cell repertoires in COVID-19. Study at large: Whether acute or convalescent, the COVID-19 samples came from the United States, Italy and Spain. Sources were T cells, B-cell-depleted T cells, or PBMCs; the material itself was cDNA or gDNA.

How the authors handled the data: Reference gene primer amplification gave estimated nucleated cell counts. Sequencing was performed with immunoSEQ multiplex PCR; in TCRdb, only in-frame clones are kept and a portion is missing. Clonal size and the V and J genes are those of that table, whereas D and trimming came from the DNA. Here the sample spans roughly 200,000 clones, 80% to 90% being singletons. This CDR3 has 18 amino acids. Germline-derived CDR1 and CDR2 are SGHTA and FQGNSA. J was trimmed by 3 bases and V by 1 base; bases with no gene match: 7. The sample consisted of peripheral blood. V gene TRBV7-2 combines with J gene TRBJ2-6; 9 nucleotides agree with TRBD2. The sequence came from a human donor with active or convalescent COVID-19. The donor label of this sample is uncertain. CDR3 in DNA: TGTGCCAGCAGCTTAGGTGCCAGCGGGGGGAGTGGGGCCAACGTCCTGACTTTC. Its translation is CASSLGASGGSGANVLTF.